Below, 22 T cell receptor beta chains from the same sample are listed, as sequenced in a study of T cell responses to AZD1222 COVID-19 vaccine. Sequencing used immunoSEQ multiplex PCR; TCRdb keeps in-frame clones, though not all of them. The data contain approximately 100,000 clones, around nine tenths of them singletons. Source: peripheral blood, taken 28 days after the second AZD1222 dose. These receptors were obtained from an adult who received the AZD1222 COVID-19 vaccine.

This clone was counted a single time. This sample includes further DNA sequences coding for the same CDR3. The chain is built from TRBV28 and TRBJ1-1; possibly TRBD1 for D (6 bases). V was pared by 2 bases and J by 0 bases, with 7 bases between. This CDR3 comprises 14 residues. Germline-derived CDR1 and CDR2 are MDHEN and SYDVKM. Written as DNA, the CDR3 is TGTGCCAGCAGTTTAGGGGGCCTGAACACTGAAGCTTTCTTT. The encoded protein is CASSLGGLNTEAFF.

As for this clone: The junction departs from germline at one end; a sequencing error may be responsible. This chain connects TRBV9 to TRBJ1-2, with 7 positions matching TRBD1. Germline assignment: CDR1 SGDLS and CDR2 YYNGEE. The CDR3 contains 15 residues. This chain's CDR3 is CASSVDGTEWYGHTF. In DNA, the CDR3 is TGTGCCAGCAGCGTAGATGGGACAGAATGGTATGGCCACACCTTC.

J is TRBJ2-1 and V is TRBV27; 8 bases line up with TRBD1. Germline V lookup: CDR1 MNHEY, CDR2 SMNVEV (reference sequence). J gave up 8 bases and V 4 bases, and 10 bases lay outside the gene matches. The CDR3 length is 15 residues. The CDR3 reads CASSSLGTGNDEQFF. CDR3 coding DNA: TGTGCCAGCAGTTCTTTGGGGACAGGTAACGATGAGCAGTTCTTC.

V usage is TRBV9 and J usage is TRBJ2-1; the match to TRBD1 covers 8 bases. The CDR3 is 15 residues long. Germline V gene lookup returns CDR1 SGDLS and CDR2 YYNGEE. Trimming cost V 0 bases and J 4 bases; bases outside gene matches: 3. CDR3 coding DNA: TGTGCCAGCAGCGTAGAGGGACAGGATTACAATGAGCAGTTCTTC. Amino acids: CASSVEGQDYNEQFF. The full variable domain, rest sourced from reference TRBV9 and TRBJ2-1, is DSGVTQTPKHLITATGQRVTLRCSPRSGDLSVYWYQQSLDQGLQFLIQYYNGEERAKGNILERFSAQQFPDLHSELNLSSLELGDSALYFCASSVEGQDYNEQFFGPGTRLTVL.

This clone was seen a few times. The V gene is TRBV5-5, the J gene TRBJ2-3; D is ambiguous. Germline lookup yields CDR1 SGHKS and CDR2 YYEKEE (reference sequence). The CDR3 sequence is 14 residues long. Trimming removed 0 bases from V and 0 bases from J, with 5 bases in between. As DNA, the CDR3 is TGTGCCAGCAGCTTGGCCATCAGCACAGATACGCAGTATTTT. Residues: CASSLAISTDTQYF.

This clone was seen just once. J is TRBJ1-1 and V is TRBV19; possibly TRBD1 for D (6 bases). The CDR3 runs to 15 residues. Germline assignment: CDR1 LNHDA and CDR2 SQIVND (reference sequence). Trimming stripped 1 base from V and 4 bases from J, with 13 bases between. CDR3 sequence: CASSIGAGVVTEAFF. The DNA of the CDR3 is TGTGCCAGTAGTATAGGCGCAGGGGTGGTCACTGAAGCTTTCTTT. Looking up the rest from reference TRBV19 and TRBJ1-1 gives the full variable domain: DGGITQSPKYLFRKEGQNVTLSCEQNLNHDAMYWYRQDPGQGLRLIYYSQIVNDFQKGDIAEGYSVSREKKESFPLTVTSAQKNPTAFYLCASSIGAGVVTEAFFGQGTRLTVV.

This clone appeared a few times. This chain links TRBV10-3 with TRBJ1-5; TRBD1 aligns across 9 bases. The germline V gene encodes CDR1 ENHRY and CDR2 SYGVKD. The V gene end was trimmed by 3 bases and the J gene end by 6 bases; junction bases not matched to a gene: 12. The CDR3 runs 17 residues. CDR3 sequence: CAISDSSRTGAPQPQHF. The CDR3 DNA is TGTGCCATCAGTGACTCTTCTCGGACAGGGGCTCCTCAGCCCCAGCATTTT.

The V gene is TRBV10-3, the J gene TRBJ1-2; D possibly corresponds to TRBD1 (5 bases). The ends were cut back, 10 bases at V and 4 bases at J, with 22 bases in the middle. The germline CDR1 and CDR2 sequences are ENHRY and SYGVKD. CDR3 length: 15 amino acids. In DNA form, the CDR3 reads TGTGCCACTGGGGCGACTGGAGGGAACCCCTATGGCTACACCTTC. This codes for CATGATGGNPYGYTF.

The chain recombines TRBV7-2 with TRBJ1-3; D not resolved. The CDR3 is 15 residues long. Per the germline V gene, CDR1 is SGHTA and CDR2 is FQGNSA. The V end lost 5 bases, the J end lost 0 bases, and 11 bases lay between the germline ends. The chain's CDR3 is CASSPSPSSGNTIYF. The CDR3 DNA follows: TGTGCCAGCAGCCCGAGTCCGAGCTCTGGAAACACCATATATTTT.

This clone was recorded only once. The CDR3 region is CASSLVHRALKEAFF. In DNA, the CDR3 is TGTGCCAGCAGCTTGGTTCATAGGGCCCTAAAGGAAGCTTTCTTT. V gene TRBV5-6 combines with J gene TRBJ1-1; D call uncertain. With 0 bases removed from V and 8 bases from J, the gap between germline ends came to 17 bases. This CDR3 spans 15 amino acids. Germline CDR1 and CDR2: SGHDT and YYEEEE.

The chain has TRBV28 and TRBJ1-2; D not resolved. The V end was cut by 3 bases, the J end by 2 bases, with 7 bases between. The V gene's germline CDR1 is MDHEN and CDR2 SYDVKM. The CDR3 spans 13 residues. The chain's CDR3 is CASSLKGNYGYTF. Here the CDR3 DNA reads TGTGCCAGCAGTTTGAAGGGAAACTATGGCTACACCTTC.

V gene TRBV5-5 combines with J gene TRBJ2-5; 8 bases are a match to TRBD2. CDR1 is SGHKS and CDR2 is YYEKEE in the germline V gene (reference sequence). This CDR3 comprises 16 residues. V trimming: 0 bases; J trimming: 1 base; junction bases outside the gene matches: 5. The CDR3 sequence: CASSLAPSGRQETQYF. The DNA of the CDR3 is TGTGCCAGCAGCTTGGCTCCTAGCGGGCGCCAAGAGACCCAGTACTTC.

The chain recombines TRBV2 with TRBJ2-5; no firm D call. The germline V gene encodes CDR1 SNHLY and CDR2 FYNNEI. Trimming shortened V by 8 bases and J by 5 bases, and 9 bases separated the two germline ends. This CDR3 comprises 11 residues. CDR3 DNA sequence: TGTGCCAGCCCGGTGGGGGAGACCCAGTACTTC. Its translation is CASPVGETQYF.

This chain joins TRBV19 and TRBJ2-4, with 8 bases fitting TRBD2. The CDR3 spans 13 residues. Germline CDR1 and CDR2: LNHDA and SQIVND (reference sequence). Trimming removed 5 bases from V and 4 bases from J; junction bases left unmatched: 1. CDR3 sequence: CASSRGGKNIQYF. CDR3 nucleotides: TGTGCCAGTAGTCGGGGGGGAAAAAACATTCAGTACTTC. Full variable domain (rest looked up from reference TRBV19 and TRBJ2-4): DGGITQSPKYLFRKEGQNVTLSCEQNLNHDAMYWYRQDPGQGLRLIYYSQIVNDFQKGDIAEGYSVSREKKESFPLTVTSAQKNPTAFYLCASSRGGKNIQYFGAGTRLSVL.

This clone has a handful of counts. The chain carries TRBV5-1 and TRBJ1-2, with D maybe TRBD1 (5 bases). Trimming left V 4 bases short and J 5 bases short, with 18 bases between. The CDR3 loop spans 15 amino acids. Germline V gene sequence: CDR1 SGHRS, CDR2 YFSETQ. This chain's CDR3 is CASSPGMSVGYGYTF. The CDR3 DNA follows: TGCGCCAGCAGCCCAGGGATGTCGGTAGGTTATGGCTACACCTTC.

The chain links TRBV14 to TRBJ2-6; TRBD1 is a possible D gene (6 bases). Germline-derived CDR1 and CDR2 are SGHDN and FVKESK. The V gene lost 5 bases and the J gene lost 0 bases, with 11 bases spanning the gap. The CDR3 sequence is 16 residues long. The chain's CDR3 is CASSYRGGSGANVLTF. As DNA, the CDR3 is TGTGCCAGCAGCTACCGAGGGGGCTCTGGGGCCAACGTCCTGACTTTC.

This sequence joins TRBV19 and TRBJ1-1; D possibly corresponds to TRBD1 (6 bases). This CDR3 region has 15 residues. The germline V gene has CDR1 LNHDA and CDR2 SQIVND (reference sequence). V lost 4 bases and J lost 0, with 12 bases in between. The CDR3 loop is CASSNVGALNTEAFF. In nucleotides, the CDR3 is TGTGCCAGTAGTAATGTGGGGGCCCTGAACACTGAAGCTTTCTTT.

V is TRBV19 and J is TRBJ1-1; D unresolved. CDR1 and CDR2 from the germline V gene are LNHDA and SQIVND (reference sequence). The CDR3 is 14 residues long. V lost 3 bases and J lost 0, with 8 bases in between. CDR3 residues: CASSITDLNTEAFF. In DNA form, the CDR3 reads TGTGCCAGTAGTATTACGGACTTGAACACTGAAGCTTTCTTT.

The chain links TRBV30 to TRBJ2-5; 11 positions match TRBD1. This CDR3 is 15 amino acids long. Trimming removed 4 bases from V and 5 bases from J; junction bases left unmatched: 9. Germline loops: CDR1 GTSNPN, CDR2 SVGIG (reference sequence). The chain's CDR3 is CAWKGQGGSAETQYF. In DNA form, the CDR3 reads TGTGCCTGGAAGGGACAGGGGGGAAGTGCTGAGACCCAGTACTTC.

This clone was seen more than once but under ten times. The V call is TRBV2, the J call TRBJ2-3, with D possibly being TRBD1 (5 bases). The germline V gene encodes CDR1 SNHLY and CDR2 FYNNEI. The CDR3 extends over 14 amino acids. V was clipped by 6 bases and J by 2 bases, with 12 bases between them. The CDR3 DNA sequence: TGTGCCAGCAGAGCAGCAGGGATCACAGATACGCAGTATTTT. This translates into CASRAAGITDTQYF.

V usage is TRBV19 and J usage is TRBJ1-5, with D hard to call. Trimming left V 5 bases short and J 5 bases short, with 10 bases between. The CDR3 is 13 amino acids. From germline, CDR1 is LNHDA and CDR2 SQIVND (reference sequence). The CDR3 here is CASSREGHQPQHF. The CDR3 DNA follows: TGTGCCAGTAGTCGGGAGGGCCATCAGCCCCAGCATTTT.

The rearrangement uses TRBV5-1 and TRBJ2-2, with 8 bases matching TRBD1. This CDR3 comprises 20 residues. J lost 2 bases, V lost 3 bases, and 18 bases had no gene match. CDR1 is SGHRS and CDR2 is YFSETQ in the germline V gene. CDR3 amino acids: CASSSAWDRRVPLNTGELFF. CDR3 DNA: TGCGCCAGCAGCTCAGCCTGGGACAGGCGGGTCCCTCTTAACACCGGGGAGCTGTTTTTT.